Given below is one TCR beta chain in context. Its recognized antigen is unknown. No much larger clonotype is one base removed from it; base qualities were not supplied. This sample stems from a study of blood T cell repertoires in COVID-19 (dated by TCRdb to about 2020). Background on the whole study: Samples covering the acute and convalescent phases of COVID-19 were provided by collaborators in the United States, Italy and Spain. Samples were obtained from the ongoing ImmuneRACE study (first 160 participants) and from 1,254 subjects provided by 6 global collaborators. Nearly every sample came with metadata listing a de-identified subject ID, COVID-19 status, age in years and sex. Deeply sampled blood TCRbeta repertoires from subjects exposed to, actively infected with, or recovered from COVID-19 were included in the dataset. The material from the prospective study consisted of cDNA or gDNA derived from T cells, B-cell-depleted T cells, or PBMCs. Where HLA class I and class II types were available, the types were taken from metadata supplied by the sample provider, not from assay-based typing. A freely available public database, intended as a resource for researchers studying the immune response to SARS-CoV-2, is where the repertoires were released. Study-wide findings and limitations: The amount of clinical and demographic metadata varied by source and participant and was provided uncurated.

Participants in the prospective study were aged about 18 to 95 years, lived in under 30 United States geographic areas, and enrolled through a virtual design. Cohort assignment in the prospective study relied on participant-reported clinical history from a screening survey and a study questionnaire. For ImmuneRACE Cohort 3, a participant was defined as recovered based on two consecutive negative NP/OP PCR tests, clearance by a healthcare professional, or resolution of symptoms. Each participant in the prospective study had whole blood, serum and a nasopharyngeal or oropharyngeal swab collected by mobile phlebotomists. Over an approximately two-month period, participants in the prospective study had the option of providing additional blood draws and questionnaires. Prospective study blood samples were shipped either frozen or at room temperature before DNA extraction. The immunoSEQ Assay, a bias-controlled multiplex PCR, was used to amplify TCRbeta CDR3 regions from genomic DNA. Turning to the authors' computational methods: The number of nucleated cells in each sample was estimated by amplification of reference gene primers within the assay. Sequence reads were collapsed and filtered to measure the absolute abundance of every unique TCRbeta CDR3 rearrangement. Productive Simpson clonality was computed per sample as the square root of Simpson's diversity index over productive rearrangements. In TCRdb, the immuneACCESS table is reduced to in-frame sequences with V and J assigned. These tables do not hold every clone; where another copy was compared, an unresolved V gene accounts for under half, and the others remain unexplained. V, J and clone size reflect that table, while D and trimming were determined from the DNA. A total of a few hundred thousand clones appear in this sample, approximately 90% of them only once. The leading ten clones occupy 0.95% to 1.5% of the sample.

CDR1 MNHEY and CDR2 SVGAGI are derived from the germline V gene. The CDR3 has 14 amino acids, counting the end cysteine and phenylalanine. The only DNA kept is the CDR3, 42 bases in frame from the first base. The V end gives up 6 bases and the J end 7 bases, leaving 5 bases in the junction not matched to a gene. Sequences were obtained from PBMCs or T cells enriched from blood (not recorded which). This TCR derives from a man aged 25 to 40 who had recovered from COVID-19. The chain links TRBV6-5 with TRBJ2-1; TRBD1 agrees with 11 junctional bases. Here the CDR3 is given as CASSHGQGANEQFF. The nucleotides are TGTGCCAGCAGCCACGGACAGGGGGCAAATGAGCAGTTCTTC.